The clone carrying this T cell receptor beta chain was detected once. Its target is not known. Documented time point: week 23, last vaccination. A single vaccine dose contained 300 ug of mutant IDH1 20-mer peptide, and topical imiquimod was used with it. The data originate from a study of a mutant IDH1 vaccine in newly diagnosed glioma. Measured with immunoSEQ multiplex PCR; TCRdb has only the in-frame clones, and not every one. This table holds roughly 43,000 clones, around 74% found once. The V gene lost 8 bases and the J gene lost 1 base, with 9 bases spanning the gap. CDR3 size: 12 residues. The germline V gene encodes CDR1 SQVTM and CDR2 ANQGSEA.

The rearrangement links TRBV29-1 to TRBJ1-3; no reliable D call. Sequenced here: PBMCs, sampled from a glioma patient whose treatment included an IDH1 peptide vaccine. This receptor was obtained from a middle-aged man with glioma. CDR3 sequence (DNA): TGCAGCATCCAGGAGTCTGGAAACACCATATATTTT. Translating it yields CSIQESGNTIYF.